These 21 T cell receptor beta chains were all obtained from the same sample, sequenced in a study of cytomegalovirus exposure and HLA in healthy donors. Some clones are missing from TCRdb's copy, which holds only in-frame ones; the method was immunoSEQ multiplex PCR. This table holds hundreds of thousands of clones, roughly 83% found once. The sample consisted of PBMCs. Receptors originate from a woman under 40 in good health and CMV-seropositive.

The V gene is TRBV5-4, the J gene TRBJ2-2, with 9 bases that match TRBD1. V lost 4 bases to trimming and J lost 9 bases; unmatched junction nucleotides: 7. This CDR3 has 14 amino acids. From germline, CDR1 is SGHNT and CDR2 YYREEE (reference sequence). The CDR3 spells CASSLGQGERELFF. In nucleotides, the CDR3 is TGTGCCAGCAGCCTGGGACAGGGAGAGAGGGAGCTGTTTTTT.

In DNA form, the CDR3 reads TGTGCCAGCAGTTTATTCGACCGAACGATGGGAGGCTACACCTTC. Its translation is CASSLFDRTMGGYTF. The chain combines TRBV28 with TRBJ1-2; D gene ambiguous. Germline V gene lookup returns CDR1 MDHEN and CDR2 SYDVKM. V lost 1 base and J lost 8, with 17 bases in between. This CDR3 has 15 amino acids.

The table lists this clone with a few counts. The chain employs TRBV11-2 and TRBJ2-7, with 11 bases that match TRBD2. The CDR3 has 13 amino acids. Losses at the gene ends were 6 bases for V and 6 bases for J; bases not matched to a gene: 4. Germline values: CDR1 SGHAT, CDR2 FQNNGV. CDR3 sequence (DNA): TGTGCCAGCAGATCTAGCGGGAGGCTCGAGCAGTACTTC. It encodes CASRSSGRLEQYF.

This chain connects TRBV6-1 to TRBJ1-4; D not certain. Trimming left V 2 bases short and J 0 bases short, with 16 bases between. This CDR3 spans 18 amino acids. Germline CDR1 MNHNS, CDR2 SASEGT. CDR3 sequence reads: CASSENRGGFATNEKLFF. The CDR3 nucleotides are TGTGCCAGCAGTGAAAATCGCGGCGGGTTCGCAACTAATGAAAAACTGTTTTTT.

The V gene is TRBV6-5, the J gene TRBJ1-1, with D unclear. Trimming stripped 6 bases from V and 5 bases from J, with 7 bases between. Germline CDR1 is MNHEY and CDR2 is SVGAGI. The CDR3 contains 11 residues. The CDR3 DNA follows: TGTGCCAGCAGATCGGGGACTGAAGCTTTCTTT. Encoded protein: CASRSGTEAFF.

About this clone itself: The same CDR3 is also encoded by other DNA sequences in this sample. V gene TRBV2 combines with J gene TRBJ1-4; D remains unclear. CDR3 length: 10 residues. In germline, CDR1 is SNHLY, CDR2 FYNNEI. V lost 7 bases and J 5 bases, leaving 2 bases between the germline ends. The CDR3: CASKNEKLFF. The CDR3 region has the DNA TGTGCCAGCAAAAATGAAAAACTGTTTTTT.

V is TRBV7-2 and J is TRBJ2-1; no clear D gene. CDR1 is SGHTA and CDR2 is FQGNSA in the germline V gene. The CDR3 is 13 residues long. V was cut by 4 bases and J by 4 bases, with 8 bases left in between. The CDR3 DNA reads as TGTGCCAGCAGCTACGACCCGTACAATGAGCAGTTCTTC. It codes for CASSYDPYNEQFF.

V and J are TRBV10-1 and TRBJ2-3; D uncertain. This CDR3 has 14 amino acids. V gave up 0 bases and J gave up 2 bases, with 6 bases separating them. The germline V gene encodes CDR1 WNHNN and CDR2 SYGVQD (reference sequence). CDR3 residues: CASSESPSTDTQYF. CDR3 nucleotides: TGCGCCAGCAGTGAGTCACCGTCCACAGATACGCAGTATTTT.

The V call is TRBV30, the J call TRBJ1-1, with unresolved D. Germline lookup yields CDR1 GTSNPN and CDR2 SVGIG (reference sequence). The CDR3 is made up of 12 amino acids. V lost 5 bases and J lost 4, with 11 bases in between. CDR3 amino acids: CAWATTGTEAFF. The CDR3 DNA sequence: TGTGCCTGGGCTACGACGGGCACTGAAGCTTTCTTT.

This clone was seen more than once but under ten times. J is TRBJ2-7 and V is TRBV11-3, with unresolved D. V was trimmed by 0 bases and J by 0 bases, leaving 3 bases between them. The germline gives CDR1 SGHNT, CDR2 YENEEA. This CDR3 has 13 residues. The CDR3 DNA reads TGTGCCAGCAGCTTAGACCTCTCCTACGAGCAGTACTTC. Protein product: CASSLDLSYEQYF.

The chain employs TRBV19 and TRBJ2-7; TRBD2 agrees at 9 bases. Trimming took 3 bases from V and 4 from J; bases not matched to a gene: 4. In germline, CDR1 is LNHDA, CDR2 SQIVND (reference sequence). This CDR3 contains 14 residues. The CDR3 region has the DNA TGTGCCAGTAGTATGCTAGCGGGATCGTACGAGCAGTACTTC. As protein: CASSMLAGSYEQYF.

This clone was recorded once. The chain links TRBV10-1 to TRBJ2-7; perhaps TRBD1 as D (6 bases). Trimming removed 6 bases from V and 3 bases from J, with 12 bases in between. The length of the CDR3 is 13 residues. In germline, CDR1 is WNHNN, CDR2 SYGVQD (reference sequence). The CDR3 sequence is CASSPGHNYEQYF. Written as DNA, the CDR3 is TGCGCCAGCAGCCCGGGACACAACTACGAGCAGTACTTC.

The V and J genes are TRBV30 and TRBJ1-5, with a possible D match to TRBD1 (6 bases). The germline CDR1 and CDR2 sequences are GTSNPN and SVGIG (reference sequence). V lost 5 bases and J 2 bases, leaving 19 bases between the germline ends. The length of the CDR3 is 16 residues. CDR3 residues: CAWSPARTARNQPQHF. In nucleotides, the CDR3 is TGTGCCTGGTCCCCGGCGAGGACAGCGCGCAATCAGCCCCAGCATTTT. The full variable domain, with the rest looked up from reference TRBV30 and TRBJ1-5, is SQTIHQWPATLVQPVGSPLSLECTVEGTSNPNLYWYRQAAGRGLQLLFYSVGIGQISSEVPQNLSASRPQDRQFILSSKKLLLSDSGFYLCAWSPARTARNQPQHFGDGTRLSIL.

The chain carries TRBV28 and TRBJ1-1; no reliable D call. The CDR3 runs 14 residues. The germline CDR1 and CDR2 sequences are MDHEN and SYDVKM. Trimming removed 5 bases from V and 0 bases from J, with 10 bases in between. The CDR3 DNA follows: TGTGCCAGCAGTGTACAGATTATGAACACTGAAGCTTTCTTT. Translation: CASSVQIMNTEAFF.

V gene TRBV6-1 combines with J gene TRBJ1-5; no clear D. Trimming removed 7 bases at V and 1 base at J, with 5 bases between. The CDR3 contains 12 residues. Germline CDR1 MNHNS, CDR2 SASEGT. The CDR3 DNA reads TGTGCCAGCAAGGAAAGCAATCAGCCCCAGCATTTT. Its protein product is CASKESNQPQHF.

This chain links TRBV9 with TRBJ2-2, with 13 nucleotides matching TRBD2. The CDR3 spans 16 residues. Losses at the gene ends were 0 bases for V and 5 bases for J; bases not matched to a gene: 1. The V gene's germline CDR1 is SGDLS and CDR2 YYNGEE. CDR3 in amino acids: CASSVEGLAGTGELFF. DNA for the CDR3: TGTGCCAGCAGCGTAGAGGGACTAGCGGGAACCGGGGAGCTGTTTTTT.

The J gene is TRBJ2-7, the V gene TRBV11-2; 7 nucleotides line up with TRBD2. V gave up 4 bases and J gave up 6 bases; unmatched junction bases: 6. Germline CDR1 is SGHAT and CDR2 is FQNNGV. The CDR3 consists of 13 residues. The CDR3 coding sequence is TGTGCCAGCAGCTCGCGGGAGCTGGGCGAGCAGTACTTC. Protein: CASSSRELGEQYF.

J is TRBJ1-4 and V is TRBV30, with TRBD1 identical over 7 bases. Per the germline V gene, CDR1 is GTSNPN and CDR2 is SVGIG (reference sequence). The CDR3 contains 15 residues. The junction had 7 bases not matched to a gene; V was cut back by 4 bases and J by 2 bases. In DNA form, the CDR3 reads TGTGCCTGGAAAACAACGACAGGGACTAATGAAAAACTGTTTTTT. Amino acid sequence: CAWKTTTGTNEKLFF.

The chain is built from TRBV4-3 and TRBJ2-1, with D possibly matching TRBD2 (7 bases). CDR1 is LGHNA and CDR2 is YSLEER in the germline V gene. Trimming removed 1 base from V and 6 bases from J, with 16 bases in between. CDR3 length: 16 amino acids. CDR3 region: CASSQGGLGGSNEQFF. The CDR3 DNA is TGCGCCAGCAGCCAAGGGGGGCTTGGCGGGAGCAATGAGCAGTTCTTC.

V is TRBV7-2 and J is TRBJ2-7, with TRBD2 matching over 15 bases. The V segment lost 5 bases and the J segment 2 bases; nucleotides outside the gene matches: 1. The CDR3 is made up of 15 amino acids. CDR1 and CDR2 from the germline V gene are SGHTA and FQGNSA. This chain's CDR3 is CASSGLAGGTYEQYF. CDR3 nucleotide sequence: TGTGCCAGCAGCGGACTAGCGGGAGGGACCTACGAGCAGTACTTC.

This chain joins TRBV6-1 and TRBJ1-1; D uncertain. Trimming removed 11 bases from V and 4 bases from J, with 14 bases in between. This CDR3 comprises 12 residues. In germline, CDR1 is MNHNS, CDR2 SASEGT. CDR3 in amino acids: CAAQVAGTEAFF. Written as DNA, the CDR3 is TGTGCCGCTCAGGTTGCGGGCACTGAAGCTTTCTTT.